Given below is one TCR beta chain in context. The target antigen is unknown. Each of the donors was a healthy bone marrow donor. Nominally healthy donors were sampled, though unrecorded immune exposures were likely. The sample belongs to a study of cytomegalovirus exposure and HLA in healthy donors. The PCR contained 60 Vbeta and 13 Jbeta primers. Assay: immunoSEQ multiplex PCR; the TCRdb copy retains only in-frame clones and omits some. The table records some 150,000 clones, around nine tenths of them present only once. Trimming shortened V by 0 bases and J by 14 bases, and 19 bases separated the two germline ends. Looked up from germline, CDR1 is KGHSH and CDR2 is LQKENI. The CDR3 spans 14 residues. Findings of the study overall: What a later analysis showed was that several of the most significant clusters appeared linked to common viral pathogens.

Sequencing was done on a sample of PBMCs. This chain connects TRBV18 to TRBJ1-2, with D possibly being TRBD1 (5 bases). This TCR was recovered from a woman in her thirties in good health and CMV-seronegative. The CDR3 DNA reads as TGTGCCAGCTCACCACCCAGGGCTGGGTCAGTGGGGACCTTC. This sequence encodes CASSPPRAGSVGTF.